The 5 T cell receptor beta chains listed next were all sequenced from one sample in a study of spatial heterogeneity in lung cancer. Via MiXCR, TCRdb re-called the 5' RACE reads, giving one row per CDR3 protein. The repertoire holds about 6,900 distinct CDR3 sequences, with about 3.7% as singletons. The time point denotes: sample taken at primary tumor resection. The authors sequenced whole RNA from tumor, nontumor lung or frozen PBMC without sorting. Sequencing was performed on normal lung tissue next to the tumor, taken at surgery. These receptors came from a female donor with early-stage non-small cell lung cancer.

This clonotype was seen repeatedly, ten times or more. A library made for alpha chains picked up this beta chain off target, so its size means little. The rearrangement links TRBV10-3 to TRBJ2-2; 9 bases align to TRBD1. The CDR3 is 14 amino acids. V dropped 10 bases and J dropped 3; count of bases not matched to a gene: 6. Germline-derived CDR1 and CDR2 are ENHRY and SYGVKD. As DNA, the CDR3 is TGTGCCACCGGGGACAGGGAGGACACCGGGGAGCTGTTTTTT. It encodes CATGDREDTGELFF.

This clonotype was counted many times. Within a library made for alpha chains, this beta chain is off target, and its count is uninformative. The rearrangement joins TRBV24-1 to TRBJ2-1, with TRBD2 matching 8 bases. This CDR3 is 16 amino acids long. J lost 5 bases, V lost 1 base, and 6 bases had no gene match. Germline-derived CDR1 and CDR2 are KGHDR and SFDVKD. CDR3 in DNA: TGTGCCACCAGTGATTTTCGGGGGGGGAAGCACAATGAGCAGTTCTTC. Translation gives CATSDFRGGKHNEQFF.

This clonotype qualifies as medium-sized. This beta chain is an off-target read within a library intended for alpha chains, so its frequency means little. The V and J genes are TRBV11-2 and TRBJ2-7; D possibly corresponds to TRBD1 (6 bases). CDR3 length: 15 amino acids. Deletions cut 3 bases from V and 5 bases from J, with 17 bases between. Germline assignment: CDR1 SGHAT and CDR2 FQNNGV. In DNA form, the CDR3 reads TGTGCCAGCAGCTTCTGGGGGACACCGGCGGACGAGCAGTACTTC. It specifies CASSFWGTPADEQYF.

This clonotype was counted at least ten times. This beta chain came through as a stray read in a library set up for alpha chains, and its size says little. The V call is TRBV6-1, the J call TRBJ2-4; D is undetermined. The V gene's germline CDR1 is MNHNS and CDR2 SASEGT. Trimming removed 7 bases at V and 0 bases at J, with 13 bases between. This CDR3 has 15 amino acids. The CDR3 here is CASTAGPLAKNIQYF. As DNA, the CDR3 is TGTGCCAGCACGGCAGGCCCCCTAGCCAAAAACATTCAGTACTTC.

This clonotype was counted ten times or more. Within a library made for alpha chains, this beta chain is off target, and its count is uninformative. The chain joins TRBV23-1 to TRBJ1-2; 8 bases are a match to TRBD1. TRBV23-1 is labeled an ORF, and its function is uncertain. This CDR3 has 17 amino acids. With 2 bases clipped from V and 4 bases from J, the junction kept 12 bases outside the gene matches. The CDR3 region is CASSQGTGGPWGYGYTF. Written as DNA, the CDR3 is TGCGCCAGCAGTCAAGGAACAGGGGGGCCGTGGGGCTATGGCTACACCTTC.